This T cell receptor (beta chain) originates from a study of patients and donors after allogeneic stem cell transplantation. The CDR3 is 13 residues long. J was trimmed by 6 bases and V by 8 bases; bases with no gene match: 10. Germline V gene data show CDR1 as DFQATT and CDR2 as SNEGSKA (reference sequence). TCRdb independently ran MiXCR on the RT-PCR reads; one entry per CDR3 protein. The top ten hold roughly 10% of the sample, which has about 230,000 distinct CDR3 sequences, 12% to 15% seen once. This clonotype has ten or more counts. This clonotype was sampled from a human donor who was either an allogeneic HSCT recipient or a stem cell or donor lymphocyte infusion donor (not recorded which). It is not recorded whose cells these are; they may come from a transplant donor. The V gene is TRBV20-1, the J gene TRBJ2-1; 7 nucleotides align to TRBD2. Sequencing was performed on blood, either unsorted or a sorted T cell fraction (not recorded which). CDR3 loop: CSKRSGIRNEQFF. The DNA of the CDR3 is TGCAGTAAAAGAAGCGGGATACGCAATGAGCAGTTCTTC.